Listed here are 15 T cell receptor beta chains from one sample, sequenced in a study of blood T cells in healthy people across ages. Using a J-beta primer mix together with a sample-barcoded 5' primer, a second PCR was run for roughly 7 to 12 cycles. TCRdb fed the 5' RACE reads into MiXCR, producing one record per CDR3 protein. The sample has 1.5 million or so distinct CDR3 sequences; 40% to 45% are singletons. The sequencing sample was made of blood. These receptors were obtained from a woman aged 18-29 years in good health.

The table lists this clonotype with a few counts. The V call is TRBV7-9, the J call TRBJ2-3; 10 bases fit TRBD2. Germline CDR1 and CDR2: SEHNR and FQNEAQ (reference sequence). V was clipped by 4 bases and J by 3 bases; unmatched bases: 7. The CDR3 runs to 16 residues. The DNA for the CDR3 is TGTGCCAGCAGCTCCCACTATAGCGGGAGGACAGATACGCAGTATTTT. Translation: CASSSHYSGRTDTQYF.

The J gene is TRBJ2-1, the V gene TRBV9, with 7 bases matching TRBD2. The CDR3 has 15 residues. Germline CDR1 reads SGDLS; CDR2 reads YYNGEE. V lost 4 bases and J lost 5; bases outside the gene matches: 9. CDR3 protein: CASSSQGAGDNEQFF. The CDR3 nucleotides read TGTGCCAGCAGCTCCCAAGGGGCGGGGGACAATGAGCAGTTCTTC.

V usage is TRBV7-3 and J usage is TRBJ1-4; the match to TRBD1 covers 7 bases. This CDR3 is 14 amino acids long. V was clipped by 4 bases and J by 7 bases; unmatched bases: 6. Per the germline V gene, CDR1 is SGHTA and CDR2 is FQGTGA. The CDR3 DNA follows: TGTGCCAGCAGCTCGACAGGGAAGGTTGAAAAACTGTTTTTT. Translating gives CASSSTGKVEKLFF.

Only one count was recorded for this clonotype. At one end the junction does not follow the germline gene, possibly because of a read error. The gene calls are TRBV7-7 and TRBJ2-5, with a possible D match to TRBD2 (5 bases). This CDR3 has 14 residues. Germline V gene lookup returns CDR1 SSHAT and CDR2 FNYEAQ (reference sequence). In DNA form, the CDR3 reads TGTGCTAGCAGCTTAGACTACAACCAAGAGACCCAGTACTTC. Protein sequence: CASSLDYNQETQYF.

The chain couples TRBV5-1 to TRBJ2-4; 14 nucleotides match TRBD2. TRBJ2-7 matches the DNA end more closely, so the J call is doubtful. There are 17 residues in the CDR3. The germline V gene encodes CDR1 SGHRS and CDR2 YFSETQ. The CDR3 nucleotides read TGCGCCAGCAGCTTGGGGACTAGCGGGAGGAGTTGGTACGAGCAGTACTTC. Its translation: CASSLGTSGRSWYEQYF.

The rearrangement joins TRBV7-8 to TRBJ2-1; no clear D gene. This CDR3 has 12 amino acids. Germline CDR1 is SGHVS and CDR2 is FQNEAQ. Trimming stripped 2 bases from V and 9 bases from J, with 8 bases between. The CDR3 loop is CASSLSRIEQFF. In nucleotides, the CDR3 is TGTGCCAGCAGCTTATCCAGGATTGAGCAGTTCTTC. The full variable domain, in which reference TRBV7-8 and TRBJ2-1 provide the parts outside the CDR3, is GAGVSQSPRYKVAKRGQDVALRCDPISGHVSLFWYQQALGQGPEFLTYFQNEAQLDKSGLPSDRFFAERPEGSVSTLKIQRTQQEDSAVYLCASSLSRIEQFFGPGTRLTVL.

There are many counts of this clonotype. J is TRBJ2-3 and V is TRBV7-2, with 7 nucleotides matching TRBD1. After removal of 5 bases from V and 6 bases from J, the junction contained 14 bases not matched to a gene. CDR1 is SGHTA and CDR2 is FQGNSA in the germline V gene. This CDR3 has 16 residues. The CDR3 DNA sequence: TGTGCCAGCAGCCTCAACCCGACAGGGAATTCGGATACGCAGTATTTT. This encodes CASSLNPTGNSDTQYF.

The chain couples TRBV20-1 to TRBJ1-5; D not certain. V lost 0 bases to trimming and J lost 4 bases, with 16 bases between them. Germline V gene data show CDR1 as DFQATT and CDR2 as SNEGSKA (reference sequence). This CDR3 has 16 amino acids. The CDR3 loop reads CSARDRRRGFNQPQHF. CDR3 in DNA: TGCAGTGCTAGAGATCGAAGAAGAGGGTTTAATCAGCCCCAGCATTTT.

This clonotype was seen a few times. The chain combines TRBV29-1 with TRBJ1-1, with D possibly being TRBD1 (5 bases). The CDR3 runs to 13 residues. The V and J ends lost 5 bases and 1 base respectively, with 11 bases between them. Germline-derived CDR1 and CDR2 are SQVTM and ANQGSEA. Written as DNA, the CDR3 is TGCAGCGTTCCAACCGGGACGAACACTGAAGCTTTCTTT. It yields the protein CSVPTGTNTEAFF.

V and J are TRBV12-3 or TRBV12-4 and TRBJ1-1, with D maybe TRBD1 (5 bases). The ends were cut back, 7 bases at V and 6 bases at J, with 15 bases in the middle. The CDR3 sequence is 13 residues long. For the CDR3, the DNA is TGTGCCAGCACCCCGTATGGGACCGCTGAAGCTTTCTTT. Encoded protein: CASTPYGTAEAFF.

The chain joins TRBV4-1 to TRBJ2-1; tentative D call: TRBD2 (6 bases). The CDR3 sequence is 15 residues long. Germline V gene data show CDR1 as MGHRA and CDR2 as YSYEKL. V was pared by 4 bases and J by 2 bases, with 12 bases between. The chain's CDR3 is CASSPQEGAYNEQFF. The CDR3 nucleotides read TGCGCCAGCAGCCCTCAGGAGGGAGCCTACAATGAGCAGTTCTTC.

The chain couples TRBV27 to TRBJ2-2; tentative D call: TRBD1 (5 bases). The germline V gene encodes CDR1 MNHEY and CDR2 SMNVEV (reference sequence). This CDR3 spans 18 amino acids. Trimming removed 5 bases from V and 0 bases from J, with 19 bases in between. The CDR3 spells CASSRMGVGHTNTGELFF. CDR3 bases: TGTGCCAGCAGTAGAATGGGTGTAGGACACACGAACACCGGGGAGCTGTTTTTT.

The gene calls are TRBV2 and TRBJ1-1, with a weak D call TRBD1 (5 bases). V gave up 4 bases and J gave up 6 bases, with 21 bases separating them. In germline, CDR1 is SNHLY, CDR2 FYNNEI. The CDR3 spans 16 residues. CDR3 in DNA: TGTGCCAGCAGTGGTAAGCGGCCGGGGCTGAGTGCTGAAGCTTTCTTT. Its protein is CASSGKRPGLSAEAFF.

This CDR3 is CASNLAGHQETQYF. In DNA form, the CDR3 reads TGTGCCAGCAACTTAGCGGGACACCAAGAGACCCAGTACTTC. The J gene is TRBJ2-5, the V gene TRBV2; TRBD2 agrees at 8 bases. Germline V gene lookup returns CDR1 SNHLY and CDR2 FYNNEI. V shed 7 bases and J 0 bases; nucleotides not matched to a gene: 4. The length of the CDR3 is 14 residues.

The chain has TRBV2 and TRBJ2-1; tentatively, D is TRBD1 (5 bases). From germline, CDR1 is SNHLY and CDR2 FYNNEI. Trimming pared 3 bases from V and 1 base from J, leaving 10 bases between. The CDR3 consists of 15 residues. CDR3 coding DNA: TGTGCCAGCAGTGAGCCAGGGCGGTCCTACAATGAGCAGTTCTTC. This sequence encodes CASSEPGRSYNEQFF.